The 28 T cell receptor beta chains reported below all come from one sample, sequenced in a study of cytomegalovirus exposure and HLA in healthy donors. Profiled with immunoSEQ multiplex PCR; TCRdb holds only in-frame clones, not every one. This table has about 98,000 clones, more than 75% appearing once. The sample was PBMCs. These receptors were taken from a man aged 18-30 years in good health and CMV-seropositive.

J is TRBJ2-5 and V is TRBV21-1; TRBD2 is the table's D call and was not checked against the DNA. TRBV21-1 is given as a pseudogene. CDR3 size: 16 residues. For the CDR3, the DNA is TGTGCCAGCAGCCGGGGGACTAGCGGGGGAAGGGAGACCCAGTACTTC. This translates into CASSRGTSGGRETQYF.

The V call is TRBV28, the J call TRBJ1-1; 7 positions agree with TRBD1. The CDR3 runs 14 residues. J was trimmed by 2 bases and V by 5 bases; bases with no gene match: 5. CDR1 MDHEN and CDR2 SYDVKM come from the germline V gene. In nucleotides, the CDR3 is TGTGCCAGCAGTATGAACAGGGGTAACACTGAAGCTTTCTTT. Residues: CASSMNRGNTEAFF. The full variable domain, with the rest looked up from reference TRBV28 and TRBJ1-1, is DVKVTQSSRYLVKRTGEKVFLECVQDMDHENMFWYRQDPGLGLRLIYFSYDVKMKEKGDIPEGYSVSREKKERFSLILESASTNQTSMYLCASSMNRGNTEAFFGQGTRLTVV.

The chain carries TRBV6-1 and TRBJ2-7; D remains ambiguous. CDR3 length: 16 residues. The V and J ends lost 0 bases and 3 bases respectively, with 15 bases between them. Germline-derived CDR1 and CDR2 are MNHNS and SASEGT. The CDR3 loop reads CASSEALSRSSYEQYF. In DNA, the CDR3 is TGTGCCAGCAGTGAAGCGCTCTCTCGATCGAGCTACGAGCAGTACTTC.

The chain combines TRBV5-6 with TRBJ1-1; the D gene is possibly TRBD1 (6 bases). The V end lost 2 bases, the J end lost 4 bases, and 15 bases lay between the germline ends. The length of the CDR3 is 15 residues. Germline V gene data show CDR1 as SGHDT and CDR2 as YYEEEE. CDR3 amino acids: CASSFVSGDGTEAFF. DNA for the CDR3: TGTGCCAGCAGCTTCGTTTCAGGGGATGGCACTGAAGCTTTCTTT.

The chain recombines TRBV13 with TRBJ1-6; 9 bases agree with TRBD1. Trimming at V came to 5 bases and at J to 10 bases, leaving 3 bases not matched to a gene. The CDR3 length is 13 residues. CDR1 and CDR2 (germline): PRHDT, FYEKMQ (reference sequence). This chain's CDR3 is CASSRTGVSPLHF. In DNA form, the CDR3 reads TGTGCCAGCAGCCGGACAGGGGTGTCACCCCTCCACTTT.

In its sample, this clone was seen once. The genes are TRBV18 and TRBJ2-5; 8 bases are a match to TRBD2. The CDR3 loop spans 17 amino acids. The junction had 17 bases not matched to a gene; V was cut back by 6 bases and J by 5 bases. Germline V CDR1 and CDR2: KGHSH, LQKENI. Written as DNA, the CDR3 is TGTGCCAGCTCCCTCCTTGCCCCGGGAGGGGCGGCGGAGACCCAGTACTTC. This encodes CASSLLAPGGAAETQYF.

This chain links TRBV11-3 with TRBJ2-1; no reliable D call. Trimming removed 6 bases at V and 4 bases at J, with 7 bases between. This CDR3 region has 12 residues. CDR1 and CDR2 from the germline V gene are SGHNT and YENEEA. The CDR3 DNA follows: TGTGCCAGCAGTCAAACATACAATGAGCAGTTCTTC. This sequence encodes CASSQTYNEQFF.

A few counts support this clone. This chain uses TRBV7-2 with TRBJ1-1, with 8 nucleotides matching TRBD1. Germline trimming cut 4 bases from V and 3 bases from J; bases unmatched to any gene: 4. The CDR3 has 14 residues. Germline V gene data show CDR1 as SGHTA and CDR2 as FQGNSA. This CDR3 is CASSSGQGDTEAFF. The CDR3 bases are TGTGCCAGCAGCTCAGGACAGGGCGACACTGAAGCTTTCTTT.

This chain's CDR3 is CASSFPAGTKNTGELFF. The CDR3 DNA reads as TGTGCCAGCAGCTTCCCCGCCGGGACTAAGAACACCGGGGAGCTGTTTTTT. The chain combines TRBV7-8 with TRBJ2-2, with 7 bases identical to TRBD2. Germline V gene lookup returns CDR1 SGHVS and CDR2 FQNEAQ. Trimming took 3 bases from V and 1 from J; bases not matched to a gene: 8. This CDR3 has 17 amino acids.

This clone was seen a few times. The chain employs TRBV11-2 and TRBJ2-2; tentatively, D is TRBD1 (5 bases). V gave up 5 bases and J gave up 0 bases, with 7 bases separating them. The CDR3 loop spans 14 amino acids. Per germline, CDR1 SGHAT and CDR2 FQNNGV. The CDR3 loop is CASSKGTNTGELFF. CDR3 DNA: TGTGCCAGCAGCAAGGGGACGAACACCGGGGAGCTGTTTTTT. Based on the CDR3 plus reference TRBV11-2 and TRBJ2-2, the full variable domain is EAGVAQSPRYKIIEKRQSVAFWCNPISGHATLYWYQQILGQGPKLLIQFQNNGVVDDSQLPKDRFSAERLKGVDSTLKIQPAKLEDSAVYLCASSKGTNTGELFFGEGSRLTVL.

The J gene is TRBJ2-5, the V gene TRBV7-9, with D maybe TRBD2 (7 bases). The CDR3 runs to 13 residues. V shed 5 bases and J shed 4 bases, with 11 bases lying between them. Per germline, CDR1 SEHNR and CDR2 FQNEAQ (reference sequence). CDR3 region: CASSPGGLETQYF. In DNA form, the CDR3 reads TGTGCCAGCAGCCCGGGGGGCTTAGAGACCCAGTACTTC.

The chain recombines TRBV7-8 with TRBJ2-5; D not certain. CDR3 size: 13 residues. V was pared by 5 bases and J by 7 bases, with 14 bases between. Germline V gene data show CDR1 as SGHVS and CDR2 as FQNEAQ. The CDR3 nucleotides read TGTGCCAGCAGCCCTAATAGTGAGGCGACCCAGTACTTC. Its protein product is CASSPNSEATQYF.

CDR3 amino acids: CASSLGGALGQETQYF. In nucleotides, the CDR3 is TGTGCCAGCAGTTTGGGAGGGGCGTTGGGCCAAGAGACCCAGTACTTC. V usage is TRBV27 and J usage is TRBJ2-5, with 7 bases lining up with TRBD2. The CDR3 has 16 residues. With V trimmed by 3 bases and J by 1 base, 8 bases remained unmatched. Germline CDR1 MNHEY, CDR2 SMNVEV (reference sequence).

This chain uses TRBV28 with TRBJ1-2; D gene uncertain. The CDR3 sequence is 14 residues long. The germline V and J ends were trimmed by 7 bases and 0 bases, with 12 bases remaining between them. CDR1 MDHEN and CDR2 SYDVKM come from the germline V gene. The CDR3, as DNA: TGTGCCAGCACCTCAGGAACCCCTAACTATGGCTACACCTTC. Its protein is CASTSGTPNYGYTF.

This clone showed up just once. This chain uses TRBV19 with TRBJ2-2; a possible D gene is TRBD2 (6 bases). Trimming removed 7 bases at V and 3 bases at J, with 9 bases between. CDR3 length: 13 residues. Germline CDR1 LNHDA, CDR2 SQIVND (reference sequence). The CDR3 bases are TGTGCCAGTAATTGGGAGGACACCGGGGAGCTGTTTTTT. The encoded protein is CASNWEDTGELFF.

CDR3 loop: CASSPGATYEQYF. The CDR3 coding sequence is TGTGCCAGCAGCCCAGGGGCTACCTACGAGCAGTACTTC. This chain uses TRBV27 with TRBJ2-7; a possible D gene is TRBD1 (6 bases). This CDR3 contains 13 residues. V lost 6 bases and J 2 bases, leaving 11 bases between the germline ends. CDR1 is MNHEY and CDR2 is SMNVEV in the germline V gene (reference sequence).

This chain joins TRBV14 and TRBJ2-2; D is unresolved. The CDR3 sequence is 18 residues long. The V and J ends lost 0 bases and 0 bases respectively, with 14 bases between them. Germline V gene data show CDR1 as SGHDN and CDR2 as FVKESK. CDR3 protein: CASSQEAAWHTNTGELFF. CDR3 coding DNA: TGTGCCAGCAGCCAAGAGGCTGCCTGGCACACGAACACCGGGGAGCTGTTTTTT.

The rearrangement joins TRBV2 to TRBJ2-2; 11 positions agree with TRBD2. CDR3 length: 15 residues. V lost 9 bases to trimming and J lost 3 bases; unmatched junction nucleotides: 6. CDR1 and CDR2 (germline): SNHLY, FYNNEI. CDR3 nucleotides: TGTGCCAGACGAACTAGCGGGAGCCACACCGGGGAGCTGTTTTTT. Its translation: CARRTSGSHTGELFF.

The chain employs TRBV19 and TRBJ1-1, with D maybe TRBD1 (5 bases). V lost 7 bases to trimming and J lost 2 bases, with 11 bases between them. The CDR3 loop spans 13 amino acids. Germline assignment: CDR1 LNHDA and CDR2 SQIVND (reference sequence). Here the CDR3 DNA reads TGTGCCAGTACAGCAGGGCCAAACACTGAAGCTTTCTTT. Translation: CASTAGPNTEAFF.

J is TRBJ2-7 and V is TRBV29-1, with D unclear. CDR1 SQVTM and CDR2 ANQGSEA come from the germline V gene. This CDR3 has 9 residues. Trimming cost V 8 bases and J 9 bases, with 11 bases left between them. CDR3 loop: CSPQAGQYF. CDR3 nucleotide sequence: TGCAGCCCTCAAGCAGGGCAGTACTTC.

The chain recombines TRBV27 with TRBJ1-1; a possible D gene is TRBD1 (5 bases). Germline V gene sequence: CDR1 MNHEY, CDR2 SMNVEV (reference sequence). The CDR3 is 13 amino acids. V gave up 2 bases and J gave up 1 base, with 5 bases separating them. CDR3 sequence (DNA): TGTGCCAGCAGTTTAGGGGCGAACACTGAAGCTTTCTTT. It codes for CASSLGANTEAFF.

This chain links TRBV7-3 with TRBJ2-2, with no clear D. Germline V lookup: CDR1 SGHTA, CDR2 FQGTGA. V lost 4 bases to trimming and J lost 6 bases, with 12 bases between them. The CDR3 runs to 14 residues. CDR3 region: CASSSTEVAGELFF. For the CDR3, the DNA is TGTGCCAGCAGCTCCACTGAGGTTGCCGGGGAGCTGTTTTTT. Together with reference TRBV7-3 and TRBJ2-2, the CDR3 gives the full variable domain: GAGVSQTPSNKVTEKGKYVELRCDPISGHTALYWYRQSLGQGPEFLIYFQGTGAADDSGLPNDRFFAVRPEGSVSTLKIQRTERGDSAVYLCASSSTEVAGELFFGEGSRLTVL.

The rearrangement uses TRBV19 and TRBJ1-5, with D possibly matching TRBD1 (5 bases). V was shortened by 3 bases and J by 4 bases, with 16 bases between the two germline ends. Looked up from germline, CDR1 is LNHDA and CDR2 is SQIVND (reference sequence). This CDR3 has 16 amino acids. CDR3 in amino acids: CASSISSSGPNQPQHF. The DNA for the CDR3 is TGTGCCAGTAGTATCTCCTCATCAGGGCCGAATCAGCCCCAGCATTTT.

This clone was detected once. V is TRBV9 and J is TRBJ1-2; D is perhaps TRBD1 (5 bases). V gave up 0 bases and J gave up 7 bases, with 13 bases separating them. The CDR3 is made up of 14 amino acids. In germline, CDR1 is SGDLS, CDR2 YYNGEE. This chain's CDR3 is CASSVGEGRGGYTF. CDR3 nucleotides: TGTGCCAGCAGCGTAGGGGAGGGGAGAGGTGGCTACACCTTC.

The V and J genes are TRBV18 and TRBJ2-5, with a tentative D call TRBD2 (6 bases). With 5 bases removed from V and 4 bases from J, the gap between germline ends came to 14 bases. This CDR3 has 14 residues. From germline, CDR1 is KGHSH and CDR2 LQKENI. CDR3 sequence (DNA): TGTGCCAGCTCATCCATCGGGGGAGGAGAGACCCAGTACTTC. Amino acids: CASSSIGGGETQYF.

In its sample, this clone was seen once. The chain carries TRBV10-3 and TRBJ2-7; D is perhaps TRBD1 (5 bases). CDR1 and CDR2 from the germline V gene are ENHRY and SYGVKD. The CDR3 sequence is 13 residues long. V shed 3 bases and J shed 3 bases, with 9 bases lying between them. The CDR3 spells CAISEDRLYEQYF. As DNA, the CDR3 is TGTGCCATCAGTGAAGACAGACTCTACGAGCAGTACTTC.

This clone has only one observation. This chain joins TRBV6-4 and TRBJ2-1; TRBD2 might be the D (6 bases). From germline, CDR1 is MRHNA and CDR2 SNTAGT. Trimming took 7 bases from V and 4 from J, leaving 17 bases between them. This CDR3 comprises 15 residues. The CDR3 bases are TGTGCCAGCAAAACCCACGGGAGTGATTACAATGAGCAGTTCTTC. It encodes CASKTHGSDYNEQFF.

The V gene is TRBV7-9, the J gene TRBJ1-3; D not resolved. In germline, CDR1 is SEHNR, CDR2 FQNEAQ (reference sequence). The CDR3 extends over 11 amino acids. Trimming stripped 4 bases from V and 5 bases from J, with 3 bases between. Here the CDR3 reads CASSSRNTIYF. Written as DNA, the CDR3 is TGTGCCAGCAGCTCAAGAAACACCATATATTTT.